These 18 T cell receptor beta chains came from one sample sequenced in a study of cytomegalovirus exposure and HLA in healthy donors. Both 60 Vbeta primers and 13 Jbeta primers went into the PCR. Some clones are missing from TCRdb's copy, which holds only in-frame ones; the method was immunoSEQ multiplex PCR. The table shows 85,000 to 120,000 clones, with approximately 82% occurring only once. Sequencing was carried out using PBMCs. These receptors all come from a man between 40 and 49 years old in good health and CMV-seronegative.

V and J are TRBV19 and TRBJ2-2; tentatively, D is TRBD1 (6 bases). Per the germline V gene, CDR1 is LNHDA and CDR2 is SQIVND (reference sequence). The CDR3 consists of 15 residues. The V and J ends lost 4 bases and 1 base respectively, with 10 bases between them. The CDR3, as DNA: TGTGCCAGTAGTAACCCGGGACAGAACACCGGGGAGCTGTTTTTT. Protein sequence: CASSNPGQNTGELFF.

The table lists this clone with a few counts. This sequence joins TRBV5-4 and TRBJ2-1, with D possibly matching TRBD2 (5 bases). V lost 0 bases, J lost 6 bases, and 25 bases lay in between. This CDR3 is 19 amino acids long. Germline V CDR1 and CDR2: SGHNT, YYREEE (reference sequence). CDR3 sequence (DNA): TGTGCCAGCAGCTTGGACACCCAAACGGCAGTACTAGAGGTCAATGAGCAGTTCTTC. This codes for CASSLDTQTAVLEVNEQFF. Variable domain in full (rest from reference TRBV5-4 and TRBJ2-1): ETGVTQSPTHLIKTRGQQVTLRCSSQSGHNTVSWYQQALGQGPQFIFQYYREEENGRGNFPPRFSGLQFPNYSSELNVNALELDDSALYLCASSLDTQTAVLEVNEQFFGPGTRLTVL.

CDR3 coding DNA: TGTGCCAGCAGCTCCTCAGGGACAGGCAACACTGAAGCTTTCTTT. This encodes CASSSSGTGNTEAFF. The chain carries TRBV11-2 and TRBJ1-1; 8 bases align to TRBD1. The CDR3 has 15 amino acids. The J segment lost 2 bases and the V segment lost 4 bases, leaving 6 bases of the junction unmatched. Germline loops: CDR1 SGHAT, CDR2 FQNNGV.

V gene TRBV6-6 combines with J gene TRBJ1-1; D is unresolved. V was clipped by 0 bases and J by 0 bases, with 8 bases between them. CDR3 length: 15 residues. Germline assignment: CDR1 MNHNY and CDR2 SVGAGI (reference sequence). CDR3 amino acids: CASSYSGHMNTEAFF. The CDR3 region has the DNA TGTGCCAGCAGTTACTCTGGGCACATGAACACTGAAGCTTTCTTT.

J is TRBJ2-1 and V is TRBV5-1, with TRBD1 matching over 9 bases. Germline V lookup: CDR1 SGHRS, CDR2 YFSETQ. Trimming removed 6 bases from V and 0 bases from J; junction bases left unmatched: 4. The CDR3 has 15 residues. CDR3 sequence: CASKRTGDSYNEQFF. CDR3 bases: TGCGCCAGCAAACGGACAGGGGACTCCTACAATGAGCAGTTCTTC.

This chain connects TRBV9 to TRBJ2-2, with D perhaps matching TRBD1 (5 bases). CDR1 and CDR2 (germline): SGDLS, YYNGEE. V dropped 0 bases and J dropped 4 bases, with 13 bases sitting between them. CDR3 length: 16 amino acids. CDR3 protein: CASSVVARAGTGELFF. DNA of the CDR3: TGTGCCAGCAGCGTAGTGGCCAGGGCTGGCACCGGGGAGCTGTTTTTT.

The rearrangement joins TRBV29-1 to TRBJ1-2; TRBD1 is a possible D gene (5 bases). Germline lookup yields CDR1 SQVTM and CDR2 ANQGSEA. The CDR3 contains 12 residues. V lost 3 bases and J 8 bases, leaving 13 bases between the germline ends. CDR3 nucleotide sequence: TGCAGCGTTGATCTTGGGGCGTACGGCTACACCTTC. Amino acid sequence: CSVDLGAYGYTF.

J is TRBJ2-7 and V is TRBV7-6; tentative D call: TRBD1 (6 bases). The CDR3 extends over 12 amino acids. Germline V gene sequence: CDR1 SGHVS, CDR2 FNYEAQ. V gave up 5 bases and J gave up 1 base, with 6 bases separating them. The CDR3 loop reads CASSTGSYEQYF. The CDR3 DNA sequence: TGTGCCAGCAGCACAGGGTCCTACGAGCAGTACTTC. The full variable domain, rest sourced from reference TRBV7-6 and TRBJ2-7, is GAGVSQSPRYKVTKRGQDVALRCDPISGHVSLYWYRQALGQGPEFLTYFNYEAQQDKSGLPNDRFSAERPEGSISTLTIQRTEQRDSAMYRCASSTGSYEQYFGPGTRLTVT.

The J gene is TRBJ2-7, the V gene TRBV6-1; unclear D gene. Per the germline V gene, CDR1 is MNHNS and CDR2 is SASEGT. The V end was cut by 6 bases, the J end by 3 bases, with 9 bases between. The CDR3 has 12 amino acids. This chain's CDR3 is CASRVLYYEQYF. The CDR3 region has the DNA TGTGCCAGCAGGGTACTCTACTACGAGCAGTACTTC.

V is TRBV2 and J is TRBJ2-5, with 8 bases fitting TRBD2. Germline V gives CDR1 SNHLY, CDR2 FYNNEI. With V trimmed by 3 bases and J by 0 bases, 3 bases remained unmatched. There are 15 residues in the CDR3. CDR3 sequence (DNA): TGTGCCAGCAGTGAGAGCGGGGGTTACCAAGAGACCCAGTACTTC. It translates to CASSESGGYQETQYF.

Comment on this clone: One junction end disagrees with the germline gene, perhaps due to a read error. This chain uses TRBV7-9 with TRBJ1-1, with D hard to call. The germline CDR1 and CDR2 sequences are SEHNR and FQNEAQ (reference sequence). CDR3 size: 14 residues. This CDR3 reads CSSSLDLANTEAFF. CDR3 DNA: TGTTCCAGCAGCTTAGATCTGGCGAACACTGAAGCTTTCTTT. The full variable domain, its missing parts supplied by reference TRBV7-9 and TRBJ1-1, is DTGVSQNPRHKITKRGQNVTFRCDPISEHNRLYWYRQTLGQGPEFLTYFQNEAQLEKSRLLSDRFSAERPKGSFSTLEIQRTEQGDSAMYLCSSSLDLANTEAFFGQGTRLTVV.

The chain uses TRBV7-3 and TRBJ2-3, with 12 bases matching TRBD2. CDR1 and CDR2 from the germline V gene are SGHTA and FQGTGA. The CDR3 spans 17 residues. Trimming at V came to 2 bases and at J to 6 bases, leaving 9 bases not matched to a gene. The CDR3 coding sequence is TGTGCCAGCAGCTTAGCCCCCCTAGCGGGGGGGGCCGATACGCAGTATTTT. Encoded protein: CASSLAPLAGGADTQYF.

The V call is TRBV15, the J call TRBJ2-1; unclear D gene. The V gene's germline CDR1 is LNHNV and CDR2 YYDKDF (reference sequence). V shed 8 bases and J shed 0 bases, with 8 bases lying between them. The CDR3 has 13 residues. Here the CDR3 DNA reads TGTGCCACCGCTCCCGGCTCCTACAATGAGCAGTTCTTC. Residues: CATAPGSYNEQFF.

The chain carries TRBV4-3 and TRBJ2-7, with 8 bases identical to TRBD1. The V segment lost 0 bases and the J segment 6 bases; nucleotides outside the gene matches: 7. Germline V gene sequence: CDR1 LGHNA, CDR2 YSLEER. The CDR3 totals 15 residues. The chain's CDR3 is CASSQDYQGAREQYF. The CDR3 nucleotides read TGCGCCAGCAGCCAAGATTACCAGGGGGCGCGCGAGCAGTACTTC.

V is TRBV9 and J is TRBJ2-3; TRBD1 matches 7 bases. CDR1 is SGDLS and CDR2 is YYNGEE in the germline V gene. The CDR3 contains 15 residues. V lost 3 bases to trimming and J lost 0 bases; unmatched junction nucleotides: 4. CDR3 coding DNA: TGTGCCAGCAGCGCGGGACAGACCAGCACAGATACGCAGTATTTT. Translating gives CASSAGQTSTDTQYF.

The chain couples TRBV5-1 to TRBJ1-5; 7 bases map to TRBD1. CDR3 length: 15 amino acids. With 2 bases clipped from V and 7 bases from J, the junction kept 9 bases outside the gene matches. Per germline, CDR1 SGHRS and CDR2 YFSETQ. CDR3 region: CASSLEGGRLQPQHF. The CDR3 region has the DNA TGCGCCAGCAGCTTAGAAGGGGGCAGGCTCCAGCCCCAGCATTTT.

The rearrangement joins TRBV5-6 to TRBJ1-3, with 7 bases aligning to TRBD1. This CDR3 contains 14 residues. Germline V CDR1 and CDR2: SGHDT, YYEEEE. Trimming at V came to 6 bases and at J to 9 bases, leaving 12 bases not matched to a gene. The chain's CDR3 is CASMTGTELGTIYF. The CDR3 DNA reads as TGTGCCAGCATGACCGGGACAGAGTTGGGCACCATATATTTT.

This clone was found once. The chain joins TRBV7-9 to TRBJ2-4, with 8 bases lining up with TRBD1. Germline lookup yields CDR1 SEHNR and CDR2 FQNEAQ (reference sequence). The trim removed 4 bases at V and 15 bases at J, leaving 14 bases unmatched. The CDR3 spans 14 residues. CDR3 nucleotide sequence: TGTGCCAGCAGCTACAATTCGGGACAGGACAGGGCGTACTTC. Its translation is CASSYNSGQDRAYF.